The present entry profiles one T cell receptor beta chain with its context. Its antigen is currently unknown. The entry originates in a study of CD8+ T cells in alopecia areata. Germline lookup yields CDR1 GTSNPN and CDR2 SVGIG (reference sequence). The J segment lost 5 bases and the V segment lost 5 bases, leaving 8 bases of the junction unmatched. The CDR3 runs to 14 residues. Treatment: oral pan-JAK inhibitor, 5-10 mg twice daily. Whole-study results and caveats: Tofacitinib yielded significantly lower scalp clonality and fewer expanded CD8+ clones among the top 100. Across lesional scalp, and particularly alopecia totalis/universalis, clonality surpassed that of normal scalp. Unlike in mice, where it was clearer, TCR sharing across patients was less clear, possibly HLA-related. Because one nonresponder was included, the link of baseline CD8+ expansion to response is considered uncertain.

Sequencing used cDNA as its template, made by extracting RNA and reverse transcribing it. Produced via immunoSEQ multiplex PCR; TCRdb's table is partial and in-frame only. The sample has about 280,000 clones, over 45% seen once; the top ten hold under 2%. Sample: CD4+ T cells sorted from blood, taken at week 24, from a patient treated with tofacitinib. The clonotype was recovered from a human donor with alopecia areata. The J gene is TRBJ1-5, the V gene TRBV30; 8 bases are shared with TRBD1. This CDR3 reads CAWGATGDDQPQHF. CDR3 coding DNA: TGTGCCTGGGGGGCGACAGGGGACGATCAGCCCCAGCATTTT.